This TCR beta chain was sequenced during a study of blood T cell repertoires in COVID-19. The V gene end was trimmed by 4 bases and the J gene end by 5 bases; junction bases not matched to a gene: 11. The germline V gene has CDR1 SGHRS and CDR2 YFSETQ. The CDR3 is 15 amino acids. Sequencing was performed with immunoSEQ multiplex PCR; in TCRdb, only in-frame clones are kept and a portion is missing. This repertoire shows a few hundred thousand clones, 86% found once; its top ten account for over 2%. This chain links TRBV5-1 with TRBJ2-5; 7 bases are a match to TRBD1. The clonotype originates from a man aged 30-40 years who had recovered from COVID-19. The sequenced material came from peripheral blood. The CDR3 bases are TGCGCCAGCAGCCCACTCCCAGACAGGGAGGAGACCCAGTACTTC. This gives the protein CASSPLPDREETQYF.